Each of the 32 T cell receptor beta chains below was sequenced from the same sample in a study of beta chain features in type 1 diabetes (dated by TCRdb to 2016 to 2018). The paper's findings and limits, for the study overall: In all four CD4+ subsets, TCRB CDR3 length was moderately but significantly shorter in type 1 diabetes patients.

These receptors have no known antigen. Libraries came from the immunoSEQ multiplex PCR assay. The entire isolated RNA was reverse transcribed using the High Capacity cDNA Reverse Transcription Kit, and thus expressed TCRB transcripts were sequenced. In TCRdb, the immuneACCESS table is reduced to in-frame sequences with V and J assigned. These tables do not hold every clone; where another copy was compared, an unresolved V gene accounts for under half, and the others remain unexplained. The sample profile shows nearly 700,000 clones; roughly 13% of them were found once. Jointly, the top ten make up 0.022% of the sample. The sample taken for sequencing was naive CD4+ T cells from blood. The sample's cell subset or site label, in plain terms: true naive CD4+ T cells. These receptors were obtained from a man between 18 and 29 years old with type 1 diabetes.

V and J are TRBV11-3 and TRBJ2-3; 10 nucleotides align to TRBD2. Germline V CDR1 and CDR2: SGHNT, YENEEA. The CDR3 totals 18 residues. V was pared by 4 bases and J by 0 bases, with 10 bases of the junction left unmatched. CDR3 sequence: CASSSPWDSGGSTDTQYF. The DNA of the CDR3 is TGTGCCAGCAGCTCCCCCTGGGATAGCGGGGGGAGCACAGATACGCAGTATTTT.

The sample holds a few counts of this clone. V and J are TRBV7-9 and TRBJ1-1, with D perhaps matching TRBD1 (5 bases). V lost 5 bases and J 2 bases, leaving 15 bases between the germline ends. The CDR3 runs 15 residues. Germline V gene data show CDR1 as SEHNR and CDR2 as FQNEAQ (reference sequence). CDR3 nucleotide sequence: TGTGCCAGCAGCCCCCGGGCAGGGCGAAACACTGAAGCTTTCTTT. Encoded protein: CASSPRAGRNTEAFF.

This clone was seen a handful of times. The CDR3 sequence: CASSVTTAMGYF. The CDR3 nucleotides read TGTGCCAGCAGCGTTACGACCGCAATGGGGTACTTC. This chain uses TRBV7-9 with TRBJ2-7, with unresolved D. V lost 5 bases to trimming and J lost 12 bases, with 17 bases between them. CDR1 is SEHNR, CDR2 FQNEAQ, per germline (reference sequence). The CDR3 is 12 amino acids.

The rearrangement joins TRBV2 to TRBJ2-5; D gene unclear. Trimming took off 6 bases at V and 6 bases at J, with 11 bases between the two ends. Germline V CDR1 and CDR2: SNHLY, FYNNEI. The CDR3 runs 12 residues. CDR3 nucleotide sequence: TGTGCCAGCAGCCCCCTTCATCAGACCCAGTACTTC. This codes for CASSPLHQTQYF.

V usage is TRBV9 and J usage is TRBJ2-4; 8 bases map to TRBD1. The germline V gene encodes CDR1 SGDLS and CDR2 YYNGEE. This CDR3 has 16 amino acids. J gave up 1 base and V 3 bases, and 6 bases lay outside the gene matches. This CDR3 is CASSAGQGSAKNIQYF. Here the CDR3 DNA reads TGTGCCAGCAGCGCCGGACAGGGTTCGGCCAAAAACATTCAGTACTTC.

This clone appeared a few times. The chain recombines TRBV7-9 with TRBJ2-7, with TRBD1 as a possible D gene (6 bases). Germline values: CDR1 SEHNR, CDR2 FQNEAQ (reference sequence). The CDR3 is 15 residues long. Trimming pared 3 bases from V and 5 bases from J, leaving 17 bases between. The CDR3 DNA sequence: TGTGCCAGCAGCTTGAGAACAGGGTATTTAGACGAGCAGTACTTC. It yields the protein CASSLRTGYLDEQYF.

This chain joins TRBV2 and TRBJ2-5, with D possibly being TRBD2 (5 bases). The germline V gene has CDR1 SNHLY and CDR2 FYNNEI. Trimming removed 6 bases at V and 5 bases at J, with 7 bases between. This CDR3 has 11 amino acids. CDR3: CASRDLETQYF. The CDR3, as DNA: TGTGCCAGCAGGGACTTGGAGACCCAGTACTTC.

The chain recombines TRBV7-2 with TRBJ2-1; D perhaps matches TRBD2 (6 bases). Germline assignment: CDR1 SGHTA and CDR2 FQGNSA. The CDR3 contains 14 residues. V gave up 3 bases and J gave up 10 bases, with 16 bases separating them. The CDR3 nucleotides read TGTGCCAGCAGCTTCCAGGTTCGGGGGAGCGAGCAGTTCTTC. This codes for CASSFQVRGSEQFF. The full variable domain, with the rest looked up from reference TRBV7-2 and TRBJ2-1, is GAGVSQSPSNKVTEKGKDVELRCDPISGHTALYWYRQSLGQGLEFLIYFQGNSAPDKSGLPSDRFSAERTGGSVSTLTIQRTQQEDSAVYLCASSFQVRGSEQFFGPGTRLTVL.

This clone was seen only a few times. CDR3 DNA: TGCAGCGTTGCCGGGACAGGGGGCCATTCAACTAATGAAAAACTGTTTTTT. Its translation is CSVAGTGGHSTNEKLFF. The V call is TRBV29-1, the J call TRBJ1-4; 12 nucleotides align to TRBD1. CDR1 and CDR2 from the germline V gene are SQVTM and ANQGSEA. The CDR3 contains 17 residues. After removal of 4 bases from V and 0 bases from J, the junction contained 6 bases not matched to a gene.

The V gene is TRBV23-1, the J gene TRBJ2-5; D is unclear. The last part of the DNA fits TRBJ2-7 better; the J call may be wrong. TRBV23-1 is an open reading frame, and its role is uncertain. This CDR3 region has 12 residues. The CDR3 spells CASRRIVYEQYF. The CDR3 bases are TGCGCCAGCAGAAGGATAGTCTACGAGCAGTACTTC.

The chain recombines TRBV7-8 with TRBJ2-1; 8 bases fit TRBD1. J lost 1 base, V lost 5 bases, and 7 bases had no gene match. Germline V gene sequence: CDR1 SGHVS, CDR2 FQNEAQ. The CDR3 extends over 16 amino acids. CDR3 sequence (DNA): TGTGCCAGCAGCCAGGGGGCAGGGTGGTCCTACAATGAGCAGTTCTTC. Encoded protein: CASSQGAGWSYNEQFF.

This clone was detected a few times. This chain uses TRBV5-1 with TRBJ2-7; D perhaps matches TRBD2 (5 bases). Germline V gene sequence: CDR1 SGHRS, CDR2 YFSETQ. The V gene lost 0 bases and the J gene lost 5 bases, with 9 bases spanning the gap. The length of the CDR3 is 13 residues. The CDR3 coding sequence is TGCGCCAGCAGCTTGGAAGGAGGCAACGAGCAGTACTTC. This sequence encodes CASSLEGGNEQYF. The full variable domain, in which reference TRBV5-1 and TRBJ2-7 provide the parts outside the CDR3, is KAGVTQTPRYLIKTRGQQVTLSCSPISGHRSVSWYQQTPGQGLQFLFEYFSETQRNKGNFPGRFSGRQFSNSRSEMNVSTLELGDSALYLCASSLEGGNEQYFGPGTRLTVT.

This clone appeared a few times. This chain uses TRBV5-1 with TRBJ1-1; D ambiguous. Trimming shortened V by 0 bases and J by 1 base, and 7 bases separated the two germline ends. Germline V gene data show CDR1 as SGHRS and CDR2 as YFSETQ. CDR3 length: 14 residues. The CDR3 loop is CASSLGTGNTEAFF. Written as DNA, the CDR3 is TGCGCCAGCAGCTTGGGAACCGGGAACACTGAAGCTTTCTTT.

This clone has more than one count but fewer than ten. The chain carries TRBV7-2 and TRBJ2-1, with D possibly called TRBD1 or TRBD2 (6 bases each). V was pared by 3 bases and J by 3 bases, with 15 bases between. CDR3 length: 16 residues. Looked up from germline, CDR1 is SGHTA and CDR2 is FQGNSA. The DNA of the CDR3 is TGTGCCAGCAGCTTGCACGGGGGCCTAAACTACAATGAGCAGTTCTTC. Its translation is CASSLHGGLNYNEQFF.

This clone was seen more than once but under ten times. The chain has TRBV6-6 and TRBJ2-4, with D possibly being TRBD2 (5 bases). Between the trimmed V and J ends, which lost 8 bases and 5 bases, there was a span of 13 bases. The germline V gene has CDR1 MNHNY and CDR2 SVGAGI (reference sequence). CDR3 length equals 13 residues. The CDR3 sequence: CASSAAGENIQYF. In nucleotides, the CDR3 is TGTGCCAGCTCGGCGGCCGGGGAAAACATTCAGTACTTC.

The rearrangement uses TRBV27 and TRBJ2-2; D is uncertain. This CDR3 region has 13 residues. The germline CDR1 and CDR2 sequences are MNHEY and SMNVEV (reference sequence). The V end was cut by 6 bases, the J end by 4 bases, with 9 bases between. CDR3: CASRDRPTGELFF. The DNA of the CDR3 is TGTGCCAGCAGGGATCGACCCACCGGGGAGCTGTTTTTT.

There are a few counts of this clone. V usage is TRBV5-6 and J usage is TRBJ2-3, with D uncertain. Trimming removed 4 bases at V and 3 bases at J, with 12 bases between. Germline V gene sequence: CDR1 SGHDT, CDR2 YYEEEE. The CDR3 covers 14 residues. As DNA, the CDR3 is TGTGCCAGCAGCGACTCCTCAGGAACAGATACGCAGTATTTT. Its translation is CASSDSSGTDTQYF.

This clone has only a few counts. This chain links TRBV28 with TRBJ1-1; 10 nucleotides match TRBD1. The germline V gene encodes CDR1 MDHEN and CDR2 SYDVKM. The V segment lost 5 bases and the J segment 0 bases; nucleotides outside the gene matches: 3. This CDR3 contains 15 residues. The CDR3 region has the DNA TGTGCCAGCAGTCTGACAGGGGGCATGAACACTGAAGCTTTCTTT. Its protein product is CASSLTGGMNTEAFF.

On this clone itself: The missing conserved phenylalanine or tryptophan at the end of this CDR3 makes a read error likely. The DNA is omitted, as the CDR3 cannot be located on it reliably, and the CDR3 follows TCRdb's listing. The chain has TRBV7-9 and TRBJ1-2; the D call TRBD1 from the table was never checked on the DNA. CDR1 and CDR2 (germline): SEHNR, FQNEAQ (reference sequence). The CDR3 is 14 residues long, counting both termini. The CDR3 is CASSSDREISPLYL.

The DNA of the CDR3 is TGTGCCAGCAGATCGGGACACAAAAATGAAAAACTGTTTTTT. Protein: CASRSGHKNEKLFF. This chain joins TRBV6-5 and TRBJ1-4; TRBD1 might be the D (6 bases). The CDR3 is 14 residues long. Germline V gives CDR1 MNHEY, CDR2 SVGAGI. Trimming pared 6 bases from V and 5 bases from J, leaving 13 bases between.

A few counts support this clone. This rearrangement joins TRBV30 to TRBJ2-5; either TRBD1 or TRBD2 may supply D (5 bases each). The V end was cut by 4 bases, the J end by 2 bases, with 14 bases between. The CDR3 sequence is 14 residues long. CDR1 is GTSNPN, CDR2 SVGIG, per germline (reference sequence). The CDR3 region is CAWTPQGVQETQYF. The CDR3, as DNA: TGTGCCTGGACCCCCCAGGGAGTACAAGAGACCCAGTACTTC.

This clone turned up a few times. The DNA for the CDR3 is TGTGCCTGCTGGGGACAGGGGGCACGAGAGACCCAGTACTTC. It specifies CACWGQGARETQYF. The chain couples TRBV30 to TRBJ2-5; 12 bases line up with TRBD1. CDR3 length equals 14 residues. V trimming: 6 bases; J trimming: 4 bases; junction bases outside the gene matches: 6. Per germline, CDR1 GTSNPN and CDR2 SVGIG (reference sequence).

This chain uses TRBV29-1 with TRBJ2-1; D possibly corresponds to TRBD2 (6 bases). V was shortened by 3 bases and J by 3 bases, with 12 bases between the two germline ends. The length of the CDR3 is 14 residues. From germline, CDR1 is SQVTM and CDR2 ANQGSEA. The CDR3 protein is CSVERGAGYNEQFF. As DNA, the CDR3 is TGCAGCGTTGAGAGGGGAGCGGGCTACAATGAGCAGTTCTTC.

The chain recombines TRBV1 with TRBJ1-1; the table's D call, TRBD1, was not checked against the DNA. TRBV1 is a recognized pseudogene. This CDR3 region has 17 residues. The CDR3 DNA sequence: TGCACCAGCACGAGGCCCCCCGACAGGAACATGAACACTGAAGCTTTCTTT. It translates to CTSTRPPDRNMNTEAFF.

V and J are TRBV30 and TRBJ1-1; 8 positions match TRBD1. Unmatched junction bases numbered 10, after V lost 2 bases and J lost 8 bases. There are 14 residues in the CDR3. Germline V gene sequence: CDR1 GTSNPN, CDR2 SVGIG (reference sequence). This chain's CDR3 is CAWSRQGSLIEAFF. The CDR3, as DNA: TGTGCCTGGAGTCGACAGGGGTCCCTTATCGAAGCTTTCTTT.

This clone was observed a few times. The CDR3 loop reads CASSQFTSDQGEKLFF. The CDR3 DNA reads as TGTGCCAGCTCACAGTTCACGAGCGACCAAGGGGAAAAACTGTTTTTT. The J gene is TRBJ1-4, the V gene TRBV18, with D unclear. Germline V gives CDR1 KGHSH, CDR2 LQKENI. The CDR3 extends over 16 amino acids. V lost 4 bases to trimming and J lost 8 bases, with 20 bases between them.

CDR3 sequence: CASSSPTGGNYGYTF. The CDR3 bases are TGTGCCAGCAGTTCCCCGACAGGGGGCAACTATGGCTACACCTTC. This sequence joins TRBV27 and TRBJ1-2; TRBD1 matches 10 bases. The CDR3 spans 15 residues. With V trimmed by 4 bases and J by 2 bases, 4 bases remained unmatched. Germline assignment: CDR1 MNHEY and CDR2 SMNVEV (reference sequence).

This clone was detected a few times. The chain combines TRBV19 with TRBJ1-5, with TRBD1 matching over 8 bases. The CDR3 is 16 amino acids. CDR1 LNHDA and CDR2 SQIVND come from the germline V gene (reference sequence). V lost 3 bases, J lost 8 bases, and 12 bases stayed unmatched. CDR3 amino acids: CASSILQGALGKPQHF. As DNA, the CDR3 is TGTGCCAGTAGTATCCTCCAGGGGGCGCTTGGGAAGCCCCAGCATTTT.

This clone has just a few counts. The sample holds other DNA sequences that translate to the same CDR3. J is TRBJ1-1 and V is TRBV7-9; D gene unclear. V was pared by 3 bases and J by 0 bases, with 8 bases between. CDR1 is SEHNR, CDR2 FQNEAQ, per germline (reference sequence). This CDR3 has 14 residues. CDR3 coding DNA: TGTGCCAGCAGCTTGGAAGAACTGAACACTGAAGCTTTCTTT. It specifies CASSLEELNTEAFF.

This clone was detected a few times. The chain employs TRBV30 and TRBJ1-4; D is undetermined. The length of the CDR3 is 11 residues. Trimming shortened V by 4 bases and J by 12 bases, and 12 bases separated the two germline ends. Germline V gene data show CDR1 as GTSNPN and CDR2 as SVGIG (reference sequence). The CDR3 DNA reads as TGTGCCTGGAACCGGGCCGGGGAACTGTTTTTT. Translated, it gives CAWNRAGELFF. The whole variable domain, filled in from reference TRBV30 and TRBJ1-4, reads SQTIHQWPATLVQPVGSPLSLECTVEGTSNPNLYWYRQAAGRGLQLLFYSVGIGQISSEVPQNLSASRPQDRQFILSSKKLLLSDSGFYLCAWNRAGELFFGSGTQLSVL.

The rearrangement joins TRBV7-2 to TRBJ2-6; D unresolved. The germline V and J ends were trimmed by 3 bases and 1 base, with 4 bases remaining between them. Germline CDR1 is SGHTA and CDR2 is FQGNSA. The CDR3 totals 14 residues. The CDR3 nucleotides are TGTGCCAGCAGCTTGGGATCTGGGGCCAACGTCCTGACTTTC. Translated, it gives CASSLGSGANVLTF.

This clone has a handful of counts. The chain combines TRBV4-1 with TRBJ1-1; 9 bases agree with TRBD1. There are 17 residues in the CDR3. V lost 2 bases, J lost 4 bases, and 11 bases stayed unmatched. Germline V lookup: CDR1 MGHRA, CDR2 YSYEKL. The CDR3 DNA follows: TGCGCCAGCAGCCAACCTCACTTAACAGGGGGCTTCACTGAAGCTTTCTTT. Amino acids: CASSQPHLTGGFTEAFF.